Below, 14 T cell receptor beta chains from the same sample are listed, as sequenced in a study of blood T cell repertoires in COVID-19. The data were produced by immunoSEQ multiplex PCR, yet TCRdb's version contains in-frame clones alone and is incomplete. Among about 120,000 clones listed, around three quarters were seen once. The sequenced sample consisted of peripheral blood. Receptor source: a woman older than 75 with acute or convalescent COVID-19.

This clone was counted between two and nine times. The V gene is TRBV7-2, the J gene TRBJ1-4; D is undetermined. Germline V gene data show CDR1 as SGHTA and CDR2 as FQGNSA. V lost 6 bases to trimming and J lost 7 bases, with 9 bases between them. The length of the CDR3 is 12 residues. The CDR3 reads CASRPPGEKLFF. The CDR3 DNA follows: TGTGCCAGCAGGCCCCCCGGTGAAAAACTGTTTTTT.

This clone was picked up one time. V usage is TRBV3-1 (or the pseudogene TRBV3-2) and J usage is TRBJ1-6; no definite D call. V lost 5 bases, J lost 13 bases, and 12 bases lay in between. Germline CDR1 and CDR2: LGHDT and YNNKEL (reference sequence). This CDR3 region has 12 residues. The CDR3 reads CASSTYSSPLHF. CDR3 coding DNA: TGTGCCAGCAGCACGTATAGTTCGCCCCTCCACTTT.

V is TRBV30 and J is TRBJ2-3; the D gene is possibly TRBD2 (5 bases). V lost 3 bases and J lost 6, with 10 bases in between. This CDR3 contains 12 residues. Germline CDR1 GTSNPN, CDR2 SVGIG (reference sequence). DNA of the CDR3: TGTGCCTGGAGCCTTTGGAGGGATACGCAGTATTTT. Amino acids: CAWSLWRDTQYF. The full variable domain, in which reference TRBV30 and TRBJ2-3 provide the parts outside the CDR3, is SQTIHQWPATLVQPVGSPLSLECTVEGTSNPNLYWYRQAAGRGLQLLFYSVGIGQISSEVPQNLSASRPQDRQFILSSKKLLLSDSGFYLCAWSLWRDTQYFGPGTRLTVL.

V usage is TRBV6-1 and J usage is TRBJ1-6, with 9 bases aligning to TRBD1. The CDR3 is 17 residues long. V shed 4 bases, J shed 7 bases, and the junction held 11 bases outside the gene matches. Germline loops: CDR1 MNHNS, CDR2 SASEGT. This CDR3 reads CASSAGQGLGSNSPLHF. The CDR3, as DNA: TGTGCCAGCAGTGCAGGACAGGGGTTGGGCTCGAATTCACCCCTCCACTTT.

This clone was seen a single time. The chain is built from TRBV27 and TRBJ2-7, with D tentatively TRBD2 (6 bases). The length of the CDR3 is 14 residues. Per the germline V gene, CDR1 is MNHEY and CDR2 is SMNVEV (reference sequence). DNA for the CDR3: TGTGCTTCGCACACTAGACCGGGAGCGAACGAGCAGTACTTC. This codes for CASHTRPGANEQYF.

This CDR3 reads CASSRPGQEYTGELFF. The CDR3 bases are TGTGCCAGCAGTCGTCCGGGACAGGAGTACACCGGGGAGCTGTTTTTT. The chain couples TRBV28 to TRBJ2-2, with TRBD1 matching 8 bases. Germline CDR1 MDHEN, CDR2 SYDVKM. The CDR3 has 16 amino acids. Trimming at V came to 5 bases and at J to 3 bases, leaving 8 bases not matched to a gene. Variable domain in full (rest from reference TRBV28 and TRBJ2-2): DVKVTQSSRYLVKRTGEKVFLECVQDMDHENMFWYRQDPGLGLRLIYFSYDVKMKEKGDIPEGYSVSREKKERFSLILESASTNQTSMYLCASSRPGQEYTGELFFGEGSRLTVL.

This rearrangement joins TRBV5-1 to TRBJ1-5; D perhaps matches TRBD1 (5 bases). Trimming took 4 bases from V and 7 from J, leaving 15 bases between them. Germline assignment: CDR1 SGHRS and CDR2 YFSETQ. The CDR3 spans 14 residues. The CDR3 DNA follows: TGCGCCAGCAGCCCTCAGGGTGGAGAACAGCCCCAGCATTTT. It specifies CASSPQGGEQPQHF.

The chain couples TRBV7-2 to TRBJ2-3, with 8 bases lining up with TRBD2. The germline gives CDR1 SGHTA, CDR2 FQGNSA. CDR3 length equals 17 residues. Losses at the gene ends were 1 base for V and 1 base for J; bases not matched to a gene: 7. CDR3 coding DNA: TGTGCCAGCAGCTTAGTACCCCTGACTAGCGGCACAGATACGCAGTATTTT. Translated: CASSLVPLTSGTDTQYF.

The J gene is TRBJ1-1, the V gene TRBV30, with D maybe TRBD1 (5 bases). The germline V gene has CDR1 GTSNPN and CDR2 SVGIG (reference sequence). V gave up 2 bases and J gave up 3 bases, with 13 bases separating them. This CDR3 is 14 amino acids long. CDR3: CAWSSTGGYTEAFF. Here the CDR3 DNA reads TGTGCCTGGAGTTCGACCGGGGGATACACTGAAGCTTTCTTT.

The chain recombines TRBV30 with TRBJ1-1, with D possibly TRBD1 on 5 matching bases. From germline, CDR1 is GTSNPN and CDR2 SVGIG (reference sequence). V was cut by 5 bases and J by 1 base, with 17 bases left in between. The CDR3 covers 15 residues. CDR3 bases: TGTGCCTGGGATAGGCTGGGGGGTCAGAACACTGAAGCTTTCTTT. Translating gives CAWDRLGGQNTEAFF.

The rearrangement joins TRBV12-3 or TRBV12-4 to TRBJ1-2; D is uncertain. The CDR3 extends over 11 amino acids. Trimming cost V 1 base and J 11 bases, with 8 bases left between them. The CDR3 is CASSLDSGYTF. CDR3 nucleotides: TGTGCCAGCAGTTTAGACAGTGGGTACACCTTC.

The chain recombines TRBV18 with TRBJ1-2; no clear D gene. The CDR3 sequence is 17 residues long. V was cut by 0 bases and J by 0 bases, with 14 bases left in between. Germline V gene lookup returns CDR1 KGHSH and CDR2 LQKENI. The DNA of the CDR3 is TGTGCCAGCTCACCACCCAGAGGGAGCTCATCTAACTATGGCTACACCTTC. It encodes CASSPPRGSSSNYGYTF. Complete variable domain (other parts from reference TRBV18 and TRBJ1-2): NAGVMQNPRHLVRRRGQEARLRCSPMKGHSHVYWYRQLPEEGLKFMVYLQKENIIDESGMPKERFSAEFPKEGPSILRIQQVVRGDSAAYFCASSPPRGSSSNYGYTFGSGTRLTVV.

This clone was detected once. V gene TRBV5-6 combines with J gene TRBJ1-1; 9 nucleotides match TRBD1. From germline, CDR1 is SGHDT and CDR2 YYEEEE. V lost 2 bases, J lost 6 bases, and 11 bases stayed unmatched. The CDR3 runs to 16 residues. The CDR3 is CASSFIPTGGSAEAFF. The DNA of the CDR3 is TGTGCCAGCAGCTTCATTCCCACAGGGGGCAGTGCTGAAGCTTTCTTT. The full variable domain, its missing parts supplied by reference TRBV5-6 and TRBJ1-1, is DAGVTQSPTHLIKTRGQQVTLRCSPKSGHDTVSWYQQALGQGPQFIFQYYEEEERQRGNFPDRFSGHQFPNYSSELNVNALLLGDSALYLCASSFIPTGGSAEAFFGQGTRLTVV.

The V call is TRBV12-3 or TRBV12-4, the J call TRBJ1-2; 7 bases agree with TRBD1. V lost 7 bases to trimming and J lost 7 bases; unmatched junction nucleotides: 9. The CDR3 runs 13 residues. In DNA form, the CDR3 reads TGTGCCAGCACCTTCGCGAGGACAGGTGGCTACACCTTC. The encoded protein is CASTFARTGGYTF.